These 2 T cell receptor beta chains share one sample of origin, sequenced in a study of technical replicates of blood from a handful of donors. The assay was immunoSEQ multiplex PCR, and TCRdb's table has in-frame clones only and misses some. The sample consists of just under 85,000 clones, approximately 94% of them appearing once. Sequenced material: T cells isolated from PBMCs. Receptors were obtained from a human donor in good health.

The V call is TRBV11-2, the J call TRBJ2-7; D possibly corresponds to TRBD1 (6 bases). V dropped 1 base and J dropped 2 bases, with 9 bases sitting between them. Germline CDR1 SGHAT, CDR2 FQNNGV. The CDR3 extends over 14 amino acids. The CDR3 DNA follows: TGTGCCAGCAGCTTAGTGGGGACACCCTACGAGCAGTACTTC. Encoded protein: CASSLVGTPYEQYF. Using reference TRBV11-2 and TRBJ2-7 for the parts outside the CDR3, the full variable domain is EAGVAQSPRYKIIEKRQSVAFWCNPISGHATLYWYQQILGQGPKLLIQFQNNGVVDDSQLPKDRFSAERLKGVDSTLKIQPAKLEDSAVYLCASSLVGTPYEQYFGPGTRLTVT.

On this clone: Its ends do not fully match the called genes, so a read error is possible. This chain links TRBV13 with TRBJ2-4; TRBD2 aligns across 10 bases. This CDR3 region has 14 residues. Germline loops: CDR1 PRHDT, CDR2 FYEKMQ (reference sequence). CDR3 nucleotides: TGTGCCAGCAGGTTAGCGGGAGGTGGGAACATTCAGTACTTC. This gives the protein CASRLAGGGNIQYF.